This entry concerns a single TCR beta chain. Its antigen is as yet unknown. This specimen belongs to a study of T cell repertoires in cytomegalovirus infection. Study at large: HLA-B-restricted CMV epitopes that are well studied were used alongside recently identified HLA-C-restricted ones. An indication of both CMV infection and matching HLA type came from public TCR beta signatures. Broader study findings: Clonotypes of TCR beta that were HLA-C-restricted and CMV-specific dominated the ex vivo response.

TCRdb independently ran MiXCR on the reads; one entry per CDR3 protein. This repertoire shows about 830,000 distinct CDR3 sequences, about 33% found once; its top ten account for about an eighth. V was pared by 9 bases and J by 5 bases, with 14 bases between. This CDR3 has 12 amino acids. Germline assignment: CDR1 SNHLY and CDR2 FYNNEI. This chain links TRBV2 with TRBJ2-7; maybe TRBD1 (6 bases). The receptor comes from a human donor in good health (CMV status not recorded). Some clones in this sample may be carry-over from other donors' samples. The sequenced sample was cultured CD8+ T cells from PBMCs, obtained from culture after CMV antigen stimulation. For the CDR3, the DNA is TGTGCCAGGGATACAGGGTACCACGAGCAGTACGTC. It specifies CARDTGYHEQYV.